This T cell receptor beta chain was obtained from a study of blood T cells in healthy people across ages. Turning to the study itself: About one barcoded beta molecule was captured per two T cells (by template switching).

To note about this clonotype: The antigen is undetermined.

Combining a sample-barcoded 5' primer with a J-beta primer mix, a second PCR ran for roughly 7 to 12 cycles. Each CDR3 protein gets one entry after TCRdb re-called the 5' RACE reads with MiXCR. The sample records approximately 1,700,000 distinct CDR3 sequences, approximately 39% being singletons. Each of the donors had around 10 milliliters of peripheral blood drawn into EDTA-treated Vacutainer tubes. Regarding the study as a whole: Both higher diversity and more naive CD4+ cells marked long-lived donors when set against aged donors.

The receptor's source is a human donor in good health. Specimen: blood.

CDR3 amino acids: CSVSRDRGTLSTDTQYF. The CDR3 DNA is TGCAGCGTTTCCCGGGACAGGGGGACACTTAGCACAGATACGCAGTATTTT. This chain joins TRBV29-1 and TRBJ2-3; 11 bases map to TRBD1. This CDR3 is built from 17 residues. J lost 0 bases, V lost 5 bases, and 10 bases had no gene match. Germline lookup yields CDR1 SQVTM and CDR2 ANQGSEA.